This TCR beta chain emerged from a study of T cells in Graves' hyperthyroidism and ophthalmopathy. Study-level results: A model built on 13 V-J features separated ophthalmopathy from stable hyperthyroidism. For ophthalmopathy, model prediction preceded onset by a median about 6.2 months. In the blood, most expanded thyroid clonotypes above 0.001 appeared as well.

The table lists this clonotype with a few counts. Its antigen remains unknown. The CDR3 regions of TCR beta were amplified from RNA transcripts. The HTBI primer set drove a first-round RT-PCR of the TCR CDR3. Using its own MiXCR run on the multiplex PCR reads, TCRdb lists one record per CDR3 protein. The sample consists of 89,000 or so distinct CDR3 sequences, approximately 40% of them appearing once. Thyroid ultrasound and orbital computed tomography, with clinical symptoms and serum thyroxine and TRAb, informed diagnoses. Sequenced material: peripheral blood or thyroid tissue (not recorded which). The sequence came from a woman aged 25 to 39 with Graves' hyperthyroidism.

CDR3 sequence reads: CASSRSGRAKGTDTQYF. CDR3 DNA sequence: TGTGCCAGCAGTCGTAGCGGGAGGGCCAAGGGCACAGATACGCAGTATTTT. The chain uses TRBV12-3 or TRBV12-4 and TRBJ2-3; 11 nucleotides agree with TRBD2. The V and J ends lost 5 bases and 1 base, in that order; junction bases with no gene match: 8. The CDR3 consists of 17 residues.